This TCR beta chain was identified in a study of tissue T cells after allogeneic stem cell transplantation. A word on this clone: What it recognizes is unknown.

Study-wide results and caveats: TCR repertoires tracked anatomic similarity, regardless of disease or transplant status. The patient cohort was small and clinically heterogeneous, with limited sampling depth.

V gave up 3 bases and J gave up 8 bases, with 13 bases separating them. The CDR3 is made up of 14 amino acids. Germline CDR1 and CDR2: SGHVS and FNYEAQ. CDR3 sequences, V/J genes, frequencies and template counts came from survey-depth TCRbeta sequencing. TCRdb keeps only in-frame clones here, not all; method: immunoSEQ multiplex PCR. The table has several thousand clones, roughly 69% seen once. The clonotype comes from a woman aged 18-49 years with breast cancer. The sequencing here drew on tissue from the stomach, taken at autopsy. The J gene is TRBJ1-4, the V gene TRBV7-6; perhaps TRBD1 as D (5 bases). CDR3 loop: CASSLIPGGEKLFF. The CDR3 coding sequence is TGTGCCAGCAGCTTGATTCCGGGGGGGGAAAAACTGTTTTTT.